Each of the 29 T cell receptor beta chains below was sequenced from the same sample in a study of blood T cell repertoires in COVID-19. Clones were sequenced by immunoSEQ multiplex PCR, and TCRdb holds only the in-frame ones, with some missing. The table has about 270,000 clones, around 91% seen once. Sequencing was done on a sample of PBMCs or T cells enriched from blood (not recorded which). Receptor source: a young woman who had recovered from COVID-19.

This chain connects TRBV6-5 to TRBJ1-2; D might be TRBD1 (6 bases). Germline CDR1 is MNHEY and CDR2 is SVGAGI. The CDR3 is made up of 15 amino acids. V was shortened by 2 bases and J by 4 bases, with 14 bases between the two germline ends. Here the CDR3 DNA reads TGTGCCAGCAGTTACGGAACAGGGAAAAGCTATGGCTACACCTTC. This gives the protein CASSYGTGKSYGYTF.

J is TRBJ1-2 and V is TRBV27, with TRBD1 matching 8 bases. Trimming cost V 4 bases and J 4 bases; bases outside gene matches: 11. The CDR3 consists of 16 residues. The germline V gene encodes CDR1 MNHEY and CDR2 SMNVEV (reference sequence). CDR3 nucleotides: TGTGCCAGCAGTTCGCTGACCGGGACAGGCTTCTATGGCTACACCTTC. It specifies CASSSLTGTGFYGYTF.

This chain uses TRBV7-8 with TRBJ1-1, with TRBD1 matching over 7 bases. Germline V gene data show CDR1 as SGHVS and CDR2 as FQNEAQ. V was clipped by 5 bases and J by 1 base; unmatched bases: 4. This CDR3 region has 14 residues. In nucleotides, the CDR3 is TGTGCCAGCAGCCCGGACAGGAAGAACACTGAAGCTTTCTTT. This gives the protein CASSPDRKNTEAFF.

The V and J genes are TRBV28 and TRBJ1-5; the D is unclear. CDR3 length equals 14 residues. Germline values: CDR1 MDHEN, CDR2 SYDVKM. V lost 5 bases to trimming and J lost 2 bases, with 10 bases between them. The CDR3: CASSNRGGNQPQHF. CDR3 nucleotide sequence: TGTGCCAGCAGTAATCGAGGAGGCAATCAGCCCCAGCATTTT.

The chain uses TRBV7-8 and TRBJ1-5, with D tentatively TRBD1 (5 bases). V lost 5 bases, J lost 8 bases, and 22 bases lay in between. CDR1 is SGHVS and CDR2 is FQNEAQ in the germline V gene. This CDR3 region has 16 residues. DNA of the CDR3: TGTGCCAGCAGCCGAGGGACGGGGATCCCTGGGGAGCCCCAGCATTTT. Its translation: CASSRGTGIPGEPQHF. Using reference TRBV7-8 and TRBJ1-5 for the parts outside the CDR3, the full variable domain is GAGVSQSPRYKVAKRGQDVALRCDPISGHVSLFWYQQALGQGPEFLTYFQNEAQLDKSGLPSDRFFAERPEGSVSTLKIQRTQQEDSAVYLCASSRGTGIPGEPQHFGDGTRLSIL.

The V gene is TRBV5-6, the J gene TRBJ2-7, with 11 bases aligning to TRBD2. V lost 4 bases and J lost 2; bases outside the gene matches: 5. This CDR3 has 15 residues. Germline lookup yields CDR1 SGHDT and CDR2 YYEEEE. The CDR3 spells CASSPIAGGTYEQYF. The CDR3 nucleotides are TGTGCCAGCAGCCCTATAGCGGGGGGGACCTACGAGCAGTACTTC.

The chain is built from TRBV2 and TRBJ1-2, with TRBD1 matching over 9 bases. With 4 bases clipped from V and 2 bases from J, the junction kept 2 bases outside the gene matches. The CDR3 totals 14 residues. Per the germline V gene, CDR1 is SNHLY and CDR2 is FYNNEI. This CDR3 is CASSGQGGNYGYTF. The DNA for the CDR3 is TGTGCCAGCAGTGGACAGGGGGGAAACTATGGCTACACCTTC.

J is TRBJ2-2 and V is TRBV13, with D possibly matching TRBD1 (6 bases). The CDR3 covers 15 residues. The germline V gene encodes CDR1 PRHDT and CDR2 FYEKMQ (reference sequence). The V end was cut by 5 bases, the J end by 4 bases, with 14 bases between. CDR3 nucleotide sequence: TGTGCCAGCAGCACAACAGGGTTGTCCACCGGGGAGCTGTTTTTT. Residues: CASSTTGLSTGELFF.

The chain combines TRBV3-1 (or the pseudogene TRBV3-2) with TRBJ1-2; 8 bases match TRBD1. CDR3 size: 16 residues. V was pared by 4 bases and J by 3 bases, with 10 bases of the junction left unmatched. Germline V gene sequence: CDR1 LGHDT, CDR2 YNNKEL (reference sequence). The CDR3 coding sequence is TGTGCCAGCAGCCGACAATCAGGGGGCGCAGACTATGGCTACACCTTC. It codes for CASSRQSGGADYGYTF.

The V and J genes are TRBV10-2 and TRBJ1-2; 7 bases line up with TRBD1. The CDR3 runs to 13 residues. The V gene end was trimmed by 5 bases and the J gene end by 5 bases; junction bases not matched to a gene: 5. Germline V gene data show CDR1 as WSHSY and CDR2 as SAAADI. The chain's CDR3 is CASSPTGAYGYTF. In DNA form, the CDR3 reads TGCGCCAGCAGTCCCACAGGGGCGTATGGCTACACCTTC.

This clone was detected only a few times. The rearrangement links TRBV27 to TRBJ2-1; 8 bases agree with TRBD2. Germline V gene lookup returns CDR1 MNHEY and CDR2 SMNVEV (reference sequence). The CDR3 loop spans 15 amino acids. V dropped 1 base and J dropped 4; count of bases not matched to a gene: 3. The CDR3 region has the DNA TGTGCCAGCAGTTTATTACGGGGGGGGTACAATGAGCAGTTCTTC. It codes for CASSLLRGGYNEQFF.

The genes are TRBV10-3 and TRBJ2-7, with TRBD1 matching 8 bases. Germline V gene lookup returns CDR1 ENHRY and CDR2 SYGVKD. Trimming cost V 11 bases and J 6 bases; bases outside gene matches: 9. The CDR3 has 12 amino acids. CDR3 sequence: CALRTGTGEQYF. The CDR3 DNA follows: TGTGCCCTCCGGACAGGGACGGGCGAGCAGTACTTC.

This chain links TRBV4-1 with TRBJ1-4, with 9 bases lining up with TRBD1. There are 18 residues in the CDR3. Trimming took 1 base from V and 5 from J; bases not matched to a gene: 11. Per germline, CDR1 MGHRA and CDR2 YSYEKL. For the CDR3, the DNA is TGCGCCAGCAGCCAAGGTCCCATCGTGACAGGGGGAAATGAAAAACTGTTTTTT. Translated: CASSQGPIVTGGNEKLFF.

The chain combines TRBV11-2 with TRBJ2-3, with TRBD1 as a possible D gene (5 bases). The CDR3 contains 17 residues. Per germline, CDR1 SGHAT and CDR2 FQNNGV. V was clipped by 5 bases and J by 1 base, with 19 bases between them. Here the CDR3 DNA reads TGTGCCAGCAGCCGAGACCCATCCAGGGCACGCACAGATACGCAGTATTTT. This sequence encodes CASSRDPSRARTDTQYF.

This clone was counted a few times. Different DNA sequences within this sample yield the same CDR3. CDR3 sequence reads: CASSQGGGEQYF. CDR3 bases: TGTGCCAGCAGCCAAGGGGGGGGCGAGCAGTACTTC. The rearrangement links TRBV3-1 (or the pseudogene TRBV3-2) to TRBJ2-7; 7 bases agree with TRBD2. CDR1 and CDR2 from the germline V gene are LGHDT and YNNKEL (reference sequence). The CDR3 spans 12 residues. Trimming removed 1 base from V and 6 bases from J; junction bases left unmatched: 0.

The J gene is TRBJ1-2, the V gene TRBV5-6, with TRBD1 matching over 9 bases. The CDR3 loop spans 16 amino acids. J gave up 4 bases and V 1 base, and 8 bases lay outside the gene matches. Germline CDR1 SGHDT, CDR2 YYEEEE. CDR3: CASSLPGQGLSYGYTF. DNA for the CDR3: TGTGCCAGCAGCTTGCCGGGACAGGGTTTAAGCTATGGCTACACCTTC.

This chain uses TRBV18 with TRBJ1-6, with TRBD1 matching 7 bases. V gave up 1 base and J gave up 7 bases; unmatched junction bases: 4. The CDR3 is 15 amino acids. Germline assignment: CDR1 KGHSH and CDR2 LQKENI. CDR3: CASSPHRGGNSPLHF. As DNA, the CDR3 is TGTGCCAGCTCACCACACAGGGGAGGCAATTCACCCCTCCACTTT.

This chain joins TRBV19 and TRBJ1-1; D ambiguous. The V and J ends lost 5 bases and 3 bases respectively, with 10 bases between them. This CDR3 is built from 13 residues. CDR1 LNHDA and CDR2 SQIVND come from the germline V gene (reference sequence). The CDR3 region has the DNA TGTGCCAGTAGTCGAACCGGGTACACTGAAGCTTTCTTT. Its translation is CASSRTGYTEAFF.

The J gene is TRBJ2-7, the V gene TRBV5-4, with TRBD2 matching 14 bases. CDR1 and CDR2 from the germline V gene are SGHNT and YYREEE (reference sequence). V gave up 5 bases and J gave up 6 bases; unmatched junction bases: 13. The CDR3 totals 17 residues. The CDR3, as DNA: TGTGCCAGCAGTCGGACTAGCGGGGGGCTAGTCTCCCGCGAGCAGTACTTC. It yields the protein CASSRTSGGLVSREQYF.

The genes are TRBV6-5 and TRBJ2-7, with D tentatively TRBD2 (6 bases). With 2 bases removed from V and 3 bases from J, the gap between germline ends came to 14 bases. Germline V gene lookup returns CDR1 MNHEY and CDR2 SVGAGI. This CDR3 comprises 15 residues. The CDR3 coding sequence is TGTGCCAGCAGTTACACGGGCGCTAGCGACTACGAGCAGTACTTC. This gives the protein CASSYTGASDYEQYF.

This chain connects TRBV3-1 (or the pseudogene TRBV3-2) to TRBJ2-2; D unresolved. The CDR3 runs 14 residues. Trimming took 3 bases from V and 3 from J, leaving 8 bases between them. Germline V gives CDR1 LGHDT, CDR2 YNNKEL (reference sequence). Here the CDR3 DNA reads TGTGCCAGCAGCCACAGGATAGACACCGGGGAGCTGTTTTTT. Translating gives CASSHRIDTGELFF.

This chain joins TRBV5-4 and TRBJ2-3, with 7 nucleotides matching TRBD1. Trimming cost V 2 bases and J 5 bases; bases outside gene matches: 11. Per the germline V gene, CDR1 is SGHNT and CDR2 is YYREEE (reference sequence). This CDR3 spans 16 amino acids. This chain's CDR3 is CASSFTLGQILDTQYF. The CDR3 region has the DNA TGTGCCAGCAGCTTTACGTTGGGACAGATTTTAGATACGCAGTATTTT.

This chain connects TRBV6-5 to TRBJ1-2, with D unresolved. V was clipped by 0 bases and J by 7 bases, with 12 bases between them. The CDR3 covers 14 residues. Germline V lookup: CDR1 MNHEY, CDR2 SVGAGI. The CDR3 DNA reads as TGTGCCAGCAGTTACTCGATAGAGCTGGTTGGCTACACCTTC. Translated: CASSYSIELVGYTF.

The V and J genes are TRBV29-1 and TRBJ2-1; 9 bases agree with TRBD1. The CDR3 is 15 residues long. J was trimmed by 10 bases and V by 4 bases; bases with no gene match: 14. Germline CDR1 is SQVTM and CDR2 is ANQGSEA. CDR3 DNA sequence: TGCAGCGTTGGATGGGGACAGGGCAGAACGTGGGAGCAGTTCTTC. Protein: CSVGWGQGRTWEQFF.

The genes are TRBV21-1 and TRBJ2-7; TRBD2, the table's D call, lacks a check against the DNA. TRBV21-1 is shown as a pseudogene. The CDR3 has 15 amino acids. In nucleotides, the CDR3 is TGTGCCAGCAGCAAGGGGGGGCGCATCCCCTACGAGCAGTACTTC. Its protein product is CASSKGGRIPYEQYF.

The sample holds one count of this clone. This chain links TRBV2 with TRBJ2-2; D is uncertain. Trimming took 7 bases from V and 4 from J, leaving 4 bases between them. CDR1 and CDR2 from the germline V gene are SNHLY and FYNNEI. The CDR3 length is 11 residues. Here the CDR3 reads CASTSTGELFF. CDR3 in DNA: TGTGCCAGCACGAGCACCGGGGAGCTGTTTTTT.

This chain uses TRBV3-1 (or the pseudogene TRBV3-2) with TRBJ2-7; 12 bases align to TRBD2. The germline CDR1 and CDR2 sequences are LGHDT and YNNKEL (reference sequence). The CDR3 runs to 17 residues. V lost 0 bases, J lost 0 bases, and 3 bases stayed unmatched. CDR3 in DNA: TGTGCCAGCAGCCAAGACACTAGCGGGGGGAGCTCCTACGAGCAGTACTTC. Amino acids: CASSQDTSGGSSYEQYF.

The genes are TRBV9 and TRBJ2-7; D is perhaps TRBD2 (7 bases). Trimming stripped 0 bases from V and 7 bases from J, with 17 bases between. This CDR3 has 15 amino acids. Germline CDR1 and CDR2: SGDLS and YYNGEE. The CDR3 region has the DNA TGTGCCAGCAGCGTAGGCGGGGGCGACCCTAGGGAGCAGTACTTC. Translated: CASSVGGGDPREQYF.

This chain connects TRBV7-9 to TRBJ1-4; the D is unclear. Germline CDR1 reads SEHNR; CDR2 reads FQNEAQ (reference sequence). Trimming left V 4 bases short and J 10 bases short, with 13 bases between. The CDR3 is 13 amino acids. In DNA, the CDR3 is TGTGCCAGCAGCTCCGTAAGCGGGCCAAAACTGTTTTTT. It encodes CASSSVSGPKLFF.